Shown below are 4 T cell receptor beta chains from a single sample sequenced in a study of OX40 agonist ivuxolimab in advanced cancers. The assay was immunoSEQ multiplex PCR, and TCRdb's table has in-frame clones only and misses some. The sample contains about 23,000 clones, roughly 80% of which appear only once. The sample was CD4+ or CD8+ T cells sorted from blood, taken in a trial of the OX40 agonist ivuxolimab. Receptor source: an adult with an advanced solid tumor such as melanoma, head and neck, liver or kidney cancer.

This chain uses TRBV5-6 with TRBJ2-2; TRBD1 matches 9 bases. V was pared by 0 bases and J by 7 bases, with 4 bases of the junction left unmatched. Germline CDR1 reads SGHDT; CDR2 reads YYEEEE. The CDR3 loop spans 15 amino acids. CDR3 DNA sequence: TGTGCCAGCAGCTTGGACAGGGGGCTTGACGGGGAGCTGTTTTTT. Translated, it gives CASSLDRGLDGELFF.

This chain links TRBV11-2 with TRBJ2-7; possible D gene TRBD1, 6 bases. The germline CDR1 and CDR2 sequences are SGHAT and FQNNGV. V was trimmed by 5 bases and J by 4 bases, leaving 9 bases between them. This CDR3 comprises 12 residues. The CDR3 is CASSHRVYEQYF. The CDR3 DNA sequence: TGTGCCAGCAGCCACAGGGTGTACGAGCAGTACTTC.

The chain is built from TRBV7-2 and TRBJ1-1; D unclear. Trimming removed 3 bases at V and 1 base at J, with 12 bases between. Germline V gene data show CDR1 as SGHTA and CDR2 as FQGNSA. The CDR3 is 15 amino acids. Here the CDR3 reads CASSFDRARNTEAFF. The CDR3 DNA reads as TGTGCCAGCAGCTTCGACCGGGCCCGGAACACTGAAGCTTTCTTT. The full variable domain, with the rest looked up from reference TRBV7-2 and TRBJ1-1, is GAGVSQSPSNKVTEKGKDVELRCDPISGHTALYWYRQSLGQGLEFLIYFQGNSAPDKSGLPSDRFSAERTGGSVSTLTIQRTQQEDSAVYLCASSFDRARNTEAFFGQGTRLTVV.

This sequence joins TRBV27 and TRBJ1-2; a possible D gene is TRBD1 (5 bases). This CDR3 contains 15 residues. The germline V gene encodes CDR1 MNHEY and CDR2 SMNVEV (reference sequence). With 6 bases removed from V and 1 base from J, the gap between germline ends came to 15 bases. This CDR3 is CASRAGAGNNYGYTF. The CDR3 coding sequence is TGTGCCAGCAGGGCTGGGGCAGGGAATAACTATGGCTACACCTTC.